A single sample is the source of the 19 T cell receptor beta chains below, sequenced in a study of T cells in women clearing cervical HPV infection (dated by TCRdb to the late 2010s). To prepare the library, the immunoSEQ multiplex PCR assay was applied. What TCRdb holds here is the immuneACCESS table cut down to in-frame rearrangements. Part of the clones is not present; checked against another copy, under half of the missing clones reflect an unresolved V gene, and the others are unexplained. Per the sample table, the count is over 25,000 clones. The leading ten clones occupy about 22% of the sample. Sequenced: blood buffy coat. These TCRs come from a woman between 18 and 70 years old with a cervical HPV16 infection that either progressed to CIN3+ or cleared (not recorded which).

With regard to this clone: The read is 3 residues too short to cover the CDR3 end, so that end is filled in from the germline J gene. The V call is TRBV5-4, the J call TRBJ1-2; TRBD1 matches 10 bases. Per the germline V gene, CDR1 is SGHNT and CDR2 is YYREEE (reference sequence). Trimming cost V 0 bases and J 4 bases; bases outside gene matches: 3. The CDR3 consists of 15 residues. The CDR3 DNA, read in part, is TGTGCCAGCAGCTTGGGACAGGGGGCGAGCTATGGC. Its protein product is CASSLGQGASYG. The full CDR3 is CASSLGQGASYGYTF. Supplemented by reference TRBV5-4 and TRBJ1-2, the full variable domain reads ETGVTQSPTHLIKTRGQQVTLRCSSQSGHNTVSWYQQALGQGPQFIFQYYREEENGRGNFPPRFSGLQFPNYSSELNVNALELDDSALYLCASSLGQGASYGYTFGSGTRLTVV.

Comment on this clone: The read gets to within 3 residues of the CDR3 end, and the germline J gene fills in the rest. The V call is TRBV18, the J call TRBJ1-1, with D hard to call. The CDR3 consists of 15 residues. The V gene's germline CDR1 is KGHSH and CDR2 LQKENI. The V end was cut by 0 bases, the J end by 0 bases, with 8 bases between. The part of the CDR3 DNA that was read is TGTGCCAGCTCACCACCGAGACAAGTGAACACTGAA. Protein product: CASSPPRQVNTE. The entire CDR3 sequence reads CASSPPRQVNTEAFF.

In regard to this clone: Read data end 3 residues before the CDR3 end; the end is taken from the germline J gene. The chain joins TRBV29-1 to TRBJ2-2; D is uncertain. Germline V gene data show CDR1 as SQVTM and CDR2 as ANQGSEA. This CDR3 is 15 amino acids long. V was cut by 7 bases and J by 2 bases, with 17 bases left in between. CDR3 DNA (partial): TGCAGCGCGGCCGTGACAAGCACAAACACCGGGGAG. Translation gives CSAAVTSTNTGE. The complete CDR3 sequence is CSAAVTSTNTGELFF.

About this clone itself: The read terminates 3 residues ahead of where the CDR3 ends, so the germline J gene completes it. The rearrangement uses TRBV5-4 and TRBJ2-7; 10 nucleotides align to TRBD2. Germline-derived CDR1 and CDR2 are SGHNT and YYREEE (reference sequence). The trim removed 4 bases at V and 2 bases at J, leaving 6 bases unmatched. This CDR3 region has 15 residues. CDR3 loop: CASSNSGRAAYEQYF. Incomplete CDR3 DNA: TGTGCCAGCAGCAACAGCGGGAGGGCCGCCTACGAG.

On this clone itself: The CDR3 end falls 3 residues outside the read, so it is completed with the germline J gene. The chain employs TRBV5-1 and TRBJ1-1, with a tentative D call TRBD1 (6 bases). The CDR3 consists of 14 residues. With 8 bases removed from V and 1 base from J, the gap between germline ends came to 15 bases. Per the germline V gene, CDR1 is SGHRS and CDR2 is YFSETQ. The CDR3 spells CASTEGGPNTEAFF. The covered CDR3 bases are TGCGCCAGTACGGAAGGGGGACCGAACACTGAA.

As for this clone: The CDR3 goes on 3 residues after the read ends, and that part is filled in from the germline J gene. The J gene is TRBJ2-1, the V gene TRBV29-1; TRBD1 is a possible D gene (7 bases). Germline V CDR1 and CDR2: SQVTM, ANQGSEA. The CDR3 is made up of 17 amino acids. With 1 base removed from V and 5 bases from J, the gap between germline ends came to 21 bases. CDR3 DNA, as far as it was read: TGCAGCGTTGAAGGGCTTATATGGCAGGGGGGTGACAATGAG. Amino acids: CSVEGLIWQGGDNE. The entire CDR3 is CSVEGLIWQGGDNEQFF.

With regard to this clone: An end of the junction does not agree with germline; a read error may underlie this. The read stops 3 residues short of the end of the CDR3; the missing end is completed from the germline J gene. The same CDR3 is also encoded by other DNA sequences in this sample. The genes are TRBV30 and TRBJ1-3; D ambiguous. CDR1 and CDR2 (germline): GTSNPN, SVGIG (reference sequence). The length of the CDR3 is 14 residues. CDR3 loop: CAWRGRISGNTIYF. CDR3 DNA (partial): TGTGCCTGGAGAGGCAGGATCTCTGGAAACACG.

The CDR3 reads CSARPGGLGGKRGNEQFF. The CDR3 bases that were read are TGCAGTGCTAGACCAGGGGGGTTGGGCGGGAAAAGGGGCAATGAG. The chain links TRBV20-1 to TRBJ2-1, with a weak D call TRBD1 (7 bases). The read is 3 residues too short to cover the CDR3 end, so that end is filled in from the germline J gene. Trimming took off 2 bases at V and 6 bases at J, with 26 bases between the two ends. The CDR3 sequence is 18 residues long. The germline gives CDR1 DFQATT, CDR2 SNEGSKA (reference sequence).

The CDR3 DNA, read in part, is TGTGCCAGTAGCCAATCGGGGGGGACAGGGAATCAGCCC. It translates to CASSQSGGTGNQP. The full CDR3 reads CASSQSGGTGNQPQHF. The rearrangement joins TRBV19 to TRBJ1-5, with 9 positions matching TRBD1. The read terminates 3 residues ahead of where the CDR3 ends, so the germline J gene completes it. The CDR3 has 16 amino acids. The junction had 10 bases not matched to a gene; V was cut back by 6 bases and J by 4 bases. The V gene's germline CDR1 is LNHDA and CDR2 SQIVND (reference sequence).

CDR3 DNA (partial): TGTGCCAGTAAGGTCAACACCGGGACACCGGGCTATGAAAAG. As protein: CASKVNTGTPGYEK. The full CDR3 protein reads CASKVNTGTPGYEKLFF. The V call is TRBV19, the J call TRBJ2-2; TRBD1 might be the D (6 bases). The CDR3 end falls 3 residues outside the read, so it is completed with the germline J gene. The CDR3 sequence is 17 residues long. Germline values: CDR1 LNHDA, CDR2 SQIVND (reference sequence). The full variable domain, with the rest looked up from reference TRBV19 and TRBJ2-2, is DGGITQSPKYLFRKEGQNVTLSCEQNLNHDAMYWYRQDPGQGLRLIYYSQIVNDFQKGDIAEGYSVSREKKESFPLTVTSAQKNPTAFYLCASKVNTGTPGYEKLFFGEGSRLTVL.

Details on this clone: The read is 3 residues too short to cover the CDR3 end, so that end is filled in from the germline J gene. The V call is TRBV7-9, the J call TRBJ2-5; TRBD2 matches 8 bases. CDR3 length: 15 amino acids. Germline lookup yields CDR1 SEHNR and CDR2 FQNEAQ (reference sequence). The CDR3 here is CASSPPSGYSDTQYF. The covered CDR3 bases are TGTGCCAGCAGCCCACCTAGCGGGTACTCAGATACC.

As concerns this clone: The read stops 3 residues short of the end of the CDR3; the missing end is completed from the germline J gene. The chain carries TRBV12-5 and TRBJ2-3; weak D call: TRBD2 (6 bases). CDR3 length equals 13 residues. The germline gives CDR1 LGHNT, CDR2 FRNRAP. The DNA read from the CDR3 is TGTGCTAGTGCCCCGGGGGTAAATCAGCCG. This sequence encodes CASAPGVNQP. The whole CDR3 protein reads CASAPGVNQPQYF.

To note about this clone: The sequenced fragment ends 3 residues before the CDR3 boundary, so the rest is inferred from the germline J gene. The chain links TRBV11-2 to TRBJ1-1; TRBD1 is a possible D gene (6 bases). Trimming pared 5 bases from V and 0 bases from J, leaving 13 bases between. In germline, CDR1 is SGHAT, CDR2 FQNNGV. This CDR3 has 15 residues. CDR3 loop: CASSKGHPLNTEAFF. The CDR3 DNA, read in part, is TGTGCCAGCAGCAAGGGACACCCATTGAACACTGAA.

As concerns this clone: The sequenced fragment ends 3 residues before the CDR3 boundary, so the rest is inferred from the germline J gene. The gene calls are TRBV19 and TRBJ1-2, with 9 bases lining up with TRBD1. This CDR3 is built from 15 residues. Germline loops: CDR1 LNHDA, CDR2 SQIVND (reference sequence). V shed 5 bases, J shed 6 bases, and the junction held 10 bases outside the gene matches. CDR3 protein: CASSSSGTGSHGYTF. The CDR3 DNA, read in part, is TGTGCCAGTAGTTCGTCCGGGACAGGGAGCCATGGC.

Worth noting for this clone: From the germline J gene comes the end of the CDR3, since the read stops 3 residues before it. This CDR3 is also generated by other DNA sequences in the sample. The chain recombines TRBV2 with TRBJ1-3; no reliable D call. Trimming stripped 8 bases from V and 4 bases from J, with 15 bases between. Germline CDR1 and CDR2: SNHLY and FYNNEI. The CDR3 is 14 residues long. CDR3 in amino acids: CASARERVGNTIYF. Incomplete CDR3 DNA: TGTGCCAGCGCCCGGGAGCGGGTCGGAAACACC.

CDR3: CASSFIGANVLTF. The CDR3 bases that were read are TGTGCCAGCAGCTTTATAGGGGCCAACGTC. The rearrangement links TRBV7-9 to TRBJ2-6; D is undetermined. The CDR3 extends 3 residues past the end of the read, so its final part is completed from the germline J gene. The CDR3 has 13 residues. In germline, CDR1 is SEHNR, CDR2 FQNEAQ (reference sequence). Deletions cut 3 bases from V and 4 bases from J, with 4 bases between. Combining the CDR3 with reference TRBV7-9 and TRBJ2-6 gives the whole variable domain DTGVSQNPRHKITKRGQNVTFRCDPISEHNRLYWYRQTLGQGPEFLTYFQNEAQLEKSRLLSDRFSAERPKGSFSTLEIQRTEQGDSAMYLCASSFIGANVLTFGAGSRLTVL.

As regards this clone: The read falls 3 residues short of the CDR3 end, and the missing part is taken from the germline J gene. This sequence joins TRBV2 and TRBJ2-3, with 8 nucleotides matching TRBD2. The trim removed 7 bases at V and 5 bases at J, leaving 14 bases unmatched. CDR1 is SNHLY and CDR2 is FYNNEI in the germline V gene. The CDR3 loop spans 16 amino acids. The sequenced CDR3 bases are TGTGCCAGCAAAAGTAAGGGACTAGGGTCCGGAGATACG. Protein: CASKSKGLGSGDT. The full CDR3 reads CASKSKGLGSGDTQYF.

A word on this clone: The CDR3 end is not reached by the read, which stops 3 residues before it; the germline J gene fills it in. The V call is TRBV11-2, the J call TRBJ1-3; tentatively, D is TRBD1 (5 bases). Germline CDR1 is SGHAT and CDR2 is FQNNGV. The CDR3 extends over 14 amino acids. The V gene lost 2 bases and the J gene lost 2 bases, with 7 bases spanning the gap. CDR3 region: CASSLRGAGNTIYF. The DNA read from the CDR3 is TGTGCCAGCAGCTTACGGGGGGCTGGAAACACC.

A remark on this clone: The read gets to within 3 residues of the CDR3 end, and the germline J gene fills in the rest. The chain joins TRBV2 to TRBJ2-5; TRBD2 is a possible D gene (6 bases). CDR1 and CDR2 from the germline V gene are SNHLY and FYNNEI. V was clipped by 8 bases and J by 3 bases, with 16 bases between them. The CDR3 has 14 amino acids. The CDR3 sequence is CASRWGDGKETQYF. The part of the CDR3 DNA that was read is TGTGCCAGCCGCTGGGGGGACGGCAAAGAGACC.